This passage covers 19 T cell receptor beta chains from one sample sequenced in a study of T cell responses to AZD1222 COVID-19 vaccine. Clones were sequenced by immunoSEQ multiplex PCR, and TCRdb holds only the in-frame ones, with some missing. Of just over 95,000 clones in the sample, roughly nine tenths were seen once. The sequencing used peripheral blood, collected on day 0 of AZD1222 vaccination. These receptor sequences come from an adult in good health.

The genes are TRBV3-1 (or the pseudogene TRBV3-2) and TRBJ2-3; D might be TRBD2 (6 bases). Germline CDR1 LGHDT, CDR2 YNNKEL (reference sequence). The CDR3 loop spans 16 amino acids. Trimming took off 4 bases at V and 3 bases at J, with 17 bases between the two ends. The CDR3 region is CASSRGGGAGTDTQYF. The DNA of the CDR3 is TGTGCCAGCAGCCGCGGTGGTGGGGCGGGGACAGATACGCAGTATTTT.

The rearrangement uses TRBV7-2 and TRBJ2-5; 8 bases agree with TRBD1. CDR3 size: 13 residues. CDR1 and CDR2 from the germline V gene are SGHTA and FQGNSA. Trimming cost V 3 bases and J 5 bases; bases outside gene matches: 2. The DNA of the CDR3 is TGTGCCAGCAGCTTCTGGACAGGGGAGACCCAGTACTTC. Translated: CASSFWTGETQYF.

The chain links TRBV5-6 to TRBJ1-1; D ambiguous. Trimming stripped 4 bases from V and 2 bases from J, with 9 bases between. Germline CDR1 is SGHDT and CDR2 is YYEEEE. This CDR3 has 13 amino acids. The CDR3 region is CASSLDPNTEAFF. The CDR3 DNA reads TGTGCCAGCAGCCTTGACCCCAACACTGAAGCTTTCTTT.

The chain is built from TRBV7-3 and TRBJ2-3; D unresolved. Germline CDR1 reads SGHTA; CDR2 reads FQGTGA. The CDR3 is 14 residues long. Trimming stripped 2 bases from V and 5 bases from J, with 11 bases between. The CDR3 coding sequence is TGTGCCAGCAGCTTAGGTTCTACCAGAGATACGCAGTATTTT. Translation gives CASSLGSTRDTQYF.

The V call is TRBV6-5, the J call TRBJ1-2; D ambiguous. Trimming removed 2 bases from V and 2 bases from J, with 9 bases in between. The CDR3 spans 14 residues. Looked up from germline, CDR1 is MNHEY and CDR2 is SVGAGI. The CDR3 loop reads CASSYRAENYGYTF. The DNA for the CDR3 is TGTGCCAGCAGTTACCGCGCAGAAAACTATGGCTACACCTTC.

The V and J genes are TRBV21-1 and TRBJ1-3. TRBV21-1 is reported as a pseudogene. The length of the CDR3 is 14 residues. The CDR3 sequence is CASSKGGDGNTIYF. CDR3 DNA sequence: TGTGCCAGCAGCAAGGGAGGGGATGGAAACACCATATATTTT.

The rearrangement uses TRBV11-2 and TRBJ1-4; 12 nucleotides match TRBD1. CDR3 length: 18 amino acids. Germline-derived CDR1 and CDR2 are SGHAT and FQNNGV. The V segment lost 5 bases and the J segment 4 bases; nucleotides outside the gene matches: 11. In nucleotides, the CDR3 is TGTGCCAGCAGCGCCGGGACAGGGGGCTGGTACCGTAATGAAAAACTGTTTTTT. Amino acid sequence: CASSAGTGGWYRNEKLFF.

The genes are TRBV5-4 and TRBJ2-1, with D possibly TRBD1 on 6 matching bases. The CDR3 length is 15 residues. Germline V gives CDR1 SGHNT, CDR2 YYREEE (reference sequence). V gave up 4 bases and J gave up 1 base, with 12 bases separating them. This CDR3 is CASSPDRISYNEQFF. DNA of the CDR3: TGTGCCAGCAGCCCAGACAGGATTTCCTACAATGAGCAGTTCTTC. The whole variable domain, filled in from reference TRBV5-4 and TRBJ2-1, reads ETGVTQSPTHLIKTRGQQVTLRCSSQSGHNTVSWYQQALGQGPQFIFQYYREEENGRGNFPPRFSGLQFPNYSSELNVNALELDDSALYLCASSPDRISYNEQFFGPGTRLTVL.

This sequence joins TRBV5-6 and TRBJ2-7; tentative D call: TRBD1 (5 bases). The CDR3 is 14 amino acids. From germline, CDR1 is SGHDT and CDR2 YYEEEE. Trimming took off 0 bases at V and 6 bases at J, with 13 bases between the two ends. CDR3 in DNA: TGTGCCAGCAGCTTGGGGGGCAGGGTAAGCGAGCAGTACTTC. The encoded protein is CASSLGGRVSEQYF.

The rearrangement links TRBV5-1 to TRBJ1-1; no definite D call. V lost 2 bases to trimming and J lost 5 bases, with 10 bases between them. Germline V gene sequence: CDR1 SGHRS, CDR2 YFSETQ. The CDR3 spans 13 residues. CDR3 sequence (DNA): TGCGCCAGCAGCTTTGGGTTAGGGACTGAAGCTTTCTTT. This codes for CASSFGLGTEAFF. Supplemented by reference TRBV5-1 and TRBJ1-1, the full variable domain reads KAGVTQTPRYLIKTRGQQVTLSCSPISGHRSVSWYQQTPGQGLQFLFEYFSETQRNKGNFPGRFSGRQFSNSRSEMNVSTLELGDSALYLCASSFGLGTEAFFGQGTRLTVV.

This rearrangement joins TRBV5-1 to TRBJ2-4, with 8 bases fitting TRBD2. V shed 0 bases and J 5 bases; nucleotides not matched to a gene: 1. The CDR3 runs 14 residues. Germline V gives CDR1 SGHRS, CDR2 YFSETQ. The CDR3 loop is CASSLAGGENIQYF. In DNA, the CDR3 is TGCGCCAGCAGCTTGGCCGGGGGGGAAAACATTCAGTACTTC. Complete variable domain (other parts from reference TRBV5-1 and TRBJ2-4): KAGVTQTPRYLIKTRGQQVTLSCSPISGHRSVSWYQQTPGQGLQFLFEYFSETQRNKGNFPGRFSGRQFSNSRSEMNVSTLELGDSALYLCASSLAGGENIQYFGAGTRLSVL.

As concerns this clone: The germline gene is not matched at one end of the junction; a read error may be the cause. V is TRBV19 and J is TRBJ1-3; D remains unclear. The CDR3 is made up of 9 amino acids. In germline, CDR1 is LNHDA, CDR2 SQIVND (reference sequence). CDR3 protein: CASSETRDF. The CDR3 DNA is TGTGCCAGTAGTGAGACTAGAGATTTT. Complete variable domain (other parts from reference TRBV19 and TRBJ1-3): DGGITQSPKYLFRKEGQNVTLSCEQNLNHDAMYWYRQDPGQGLRLIYYSQIVNDFQKGDIAEGYSVSREKKESFPLTVTSAQKNPTAFYLCASSETRDFGEGSWLTVV.

The rearrangement links TRBV5-1 to TRBJ1-1, with D possibly matching TRBD1 (6 bases). CDR1 and CDR2 (germline): SGHRS, YFSETQ. The CDR3 contains 16 residues. The V and J ends lost 9 bases and 0 bases respectively, with 21 bases between them. DNA for the CDR3: TGCGCCACCTCCAGGGGCGCAGGAAGCATGAACACTGAAGCTTTCTTT. Its translation: CATSRGAGSMNTEAFF.

The chain links TRBV5-1 to TRBJ2-6; TRBD1 matches 9 bases. Per germline, CDR1 SGHRS and CDR2 YFSETQ. This CDR3 has 17 amino acids. Trimming at V came to 6 bases and at J to 0 bases, leaving 7 bases not matched to a gene. CDR3 loop: CASIPGQGYSGANVLTF. CDR3 DNA: TGCGCCAGCATACCGGGACAGGGATACTCTGGGGCCAACGTCCTGACTTTC.

This chain uses TRBV10-1 with TRBJ2-7, with TRBD2 matching over 14 bases. The CDR3 totals 15 residues. Trimming at V came to 8 bases and at J to 7 bases, leaving 10 bases not matched to a gene. Germline lookup yields CDR1 WNHNN and CDR2 SYGVQD (reference sequence). CDR3 in amino acids: CASRRLAGGVREQYF. CDR3 nucleotide sequence: TGCGCCAGCCGAAGACTAGCGGGGGGGGTGAGGGAGCAGTACTTC.

The chain employs TRBV3-1 (or the pseudogene TRBV3-2) and TRBJ1-3; D is unresolved. The V gene's germline CDR1 is LGHDT and CDR2 YNNKEL (reference sequence). The CDR3 covers 12 residues. V lost 2 bases, J lost 4 bases, and 3 bases lay in between. The DNA for the CDR3 is TGTGCCAGCAGCCAACTAGGAAACACCATATATTTT. As protein: CASSQLGNTIYF.

The rearrangement links TRBV10-3 to TRBJ1-2; TRBD1 matches at 8 bases. Germline CDR1 is ENHRY and CDR2 is SYGVKD. The junction had 4 bases not matched to a gene; V was cut back by 2 bases and J by 2 bases. The CDR3 extends over 15 amino acids. CDR3 protein: CAISEVQGANYGYTF. The DNA of the CDR3 is TGTGCCATCAGTGAGGTTCAGGGGGCCAACTATGGCTACACCTTC.

V usage is TRBV27 and J usage is TRBJ1-2; 7 positions match TRBD1. The germline V gene encodes CDR1 MNHEY and CDR2 SMNVEV (reference sequence). The CDR3 is 15 amino acids. V was pared by 6 bases and J by 3 bases, with 10 bases of the junction left unmatched. The CDR3 loop is CASSPRDSGDYGYTF. The CDR3 DNA is TGTGCCAGCAGCCCACGGGACAGCGGAGACTATGGCTACACCTTC.

V gene TRBV29-1 combines with J gene TRBJ1-1; D not resolved. Germline CDR1 and CDR2: SQVTM and ANQGSEA. V was cut by 7 bases and J by 4 bases, with 7 bases left in between. The CDR3 spans 10 residues. In DNA, the CDR3 is TGCAGCGCGACTGTCACTGAAGCTTTCTTT. Protein product: CSATVTEAFF.